The next 19 T cell receptor beta chains were all read from a single sample in a study of T cell responses to AZD1222 COVID-19 vaccine. Clones were sequenced by immunoSEQ multiplex PCR, and TCRdb holds only the in-frame ones, with some missing. The table records 90,000 to 120,000 clones, around 87% of them present only once. Sequenced here: peripheral blood, sampled on day 0 of AZD1222 vaccination. The receptors come from an adult in good health.

This chain joins TRBV7-2 and TRBJ1-5; the D is unclear. The V gene's germline CDR1 is SGHTA and CDR2 FQGNSA. CDR3 size: 14 residues. Deletions cut 5 bases from V and 1 base from J, with 9 bases between. This CDR3 reads CASSPNLSNQPQHF. In DNA, the CDR3 is TGTGCCAGCAGCCCCAATTTGAGCAATCAGCCCCAGCATTTT.

The chain links TRBV7-9 to TRBJ2-7; D not certain. V lost 1 base, J lost 7 bases, and 17 bases lay in between. Germline V gives CDR1 SEHNR, CDR2 FQNEAQ (reference sequence). CDR3 length: 15 amino acids. This CDR3 is CASSLVGFVVREQYF. The CDR3 coding sequence is TGTGCCAGCAGCTTAGTTGGGTTCGTCGTCCGTGAGCAGTACTTC.

The V gene is TRBV27, the J gene TRBJ1-1, with D possibly being TRBD1 (5 bases). The V gene's germline CDR1 is MNHEY and CDR2 SMNVEV (reference sequence). The CDR3 has 14 residues. V gave up 8 bases and J gave up 5 bases, with 18 bases separating them. The CDR3 loop reads CASSARGLGTEAFF. The CDR3 nucleotides read TGTGCCAGCTCCGCTAGGGGCCTGGGTACTGAAGCTTTCTTT.

The chain carries TRBV11-1 and TRBJ2-3; D is uncertain. V lost 1 base to trimming and J lost 1 base, with 6 bases between them. CDR1 SGHAT and CDR2 FQDESV come from the germline V gene (reference sequence). This CDR3 spans 14 amino acids. Here the CDR3 reads CASSLDSGTDTQYF. The CDR3, as DNA: TGTGCCAGCAGCTTAGATTCAGGCACAGATACGCAGTATTTT.

The chain is built from TRBV30 and TRBJ2-1, with a tentative D call TRBD2 (5 bases). Trimming shortened V by 0 bases and J by 11 bases, and 14 bases separated the two germline ends. Germline-derived CDR1 and CDR2 are GTSNPN and SVGIG (reference sequence). The CDR3 extends over 13 amino acids. The CDR3 region is CAWSVKSGDKQFF. CDR3 DNA: TGTGCCTGGAGTGTTAAAAGCGGAGATAAGCAGTTCTTC.

This chain links TRBV3-1 (or the pseudogene TRBV3-2) with TRBJ2-2, with a tentative D call TRBD2 (7 bases). V lost 0 bases to trimming and J lost 5 bases, with 16 bases between them. This CDR3 contains 17 residues. CDR1 is LGHDT, CDR2 YNNKEL, per germline (reference sequence). CDR3 loop: CASSQEVGGPRTGELFF. The CDR3 nucleotides read TGTGCCAGCAGCCAAGAAGTGGGGGGGCCACGGACCGGGGAGCTGTTTTTT.

The chain couples TRBV6-2 or TRBV6-3 to TRBJ1-5; D gene ambiguous. With 0 bases removed from V and 4 bases from J, the gap between germline ends came to 25 bases. Germline V lookup: CDR1 MNHEY, CDR2 SVGEGT. The CDR3 contains 20 residues. The CDR3 protein is CASSYSMWLRAETWNQPQHF. CDR3 nucleotide sequence: TGTGCCAGCAGTTACTCGATGTGGTTGCGGGCAGAAACTTGGAATCAGCCCCAGCATTTT.

V and J are TRBV19 and TRBJ1-2; tentative D call: TRBD1 (5 bases). V shed 4 bases and J shed 8 bases, with 23 bases lying between them. The V gene's germline CDR1 is LNHDA and CDR2 SQIVND (reference sequence). The CDR3 has 16 amino acids. In DNA form, the CDR3 reads TGTGCCAGTAGTACCGACCCCGACAGAGGATTCGGAGGCTACACCTTC. As protein: CASSTDPDRGFGGYTF.

DNA of the CDR3: TGTGCCAGCAGCCCGCTCGGGTTGAGCAATCAGCCCCAGCATTTT. It yields the protein CASSPLGLSNQPQHF. The chain uses TRBV5-5 and TRBJ1-5; no clear D gene. Per germline, CDR1 SGHKS and CDR2 YYEKEE (reference sequence). Trimming took off 4 bases at V and 1 base at J, with 12 bases between the two ends. The CDR3 has 15 residues.

This clone was recorded once. The chain carries TRBV27 and TRBJ2-6, with D uncertain. CDR3 length equals 11 residues. Looked up from germline, CDR1 is MNHEY and CDR2 is SMNVEV (reference sequence). V was pared by 6 bases and J by 12 bases, with 9 bases between. The CDR3: CASSSGRVLTF. The CDR3 bases are TGTGCCAGCAGCTCGGGTCGCGTCCTGACTTTC.

The V call is TRBV21-1, the J call TRBJ1-1. TRBV21-1 is shown as a pseudogene. This CDR3 comprises 17 residues. The CDR3 DNA follows: TGTGCCAGCAGAAGGGGCTCCCGGGGTAAAATGAACACTGAAGCTTTCTTT. It yields the protein CASRRGSRGKMNTEAFF.

This clone was observed a handful of times. This chain connects TRBV14 to TRBJ2-4; D unresolved. This CDR3 has 13 amino acids. V lost 3 bases to trimming and J lost 7 bases, with 10 bases between them. CDR1 and CDR2 from the germline V gene are SGHDN and FVKESK. The CDR3 coding sequence is TGTGCCAGCAGCCACGGCGGTCCTAACATTCAGTACTTC. This codes for CASSHGGPNIQYF.

The chain joins TRBV5-1 to TRBJ2-3; 9 bases fit TRBD1. V lost 3 bases, J lost 2 bases, and 4 bases stayed unmatched. The length of the CDR3 is 15 residues. Germline lookup yields CDR1 SGHRS and CDR2 YFSETQ. DNA for the CDR3: TGCGCCAGCAGCTACCACAGGGGGCCCACAGATACGCAGTATTTT. Translation gives CASSYHRGPTDTQYF.

The chain employs TRBV29-1 and TRBJ1-2; D may be TRBD1 (6 bases). CDR1 and CDR2 (germline): SQVTM, ANQGSEA. Trimming left V 3 bases short and J 8 bases short, with 16 bases between. The CDR3 covers 13 residues. In DNA form, the CDR3 reads TGCAGCGTTGATGAGAGGGGGTCGGAAGGCTACACCTTC. Its protein product is CSVDERGSEGYTF.

V gene TRBV6-6 combines with J gene TRBJ1-2; D not certain. The V end lost 7 bases, the J end lost 8 bases, and 11 bases lay between the germline ends. CDR1 and CDR2 (germline): MNHNY, SVGAGI (reference sequence). The CDR3 length is 11 residues. Written as DNA, the CDR3 is TGTGCCAGCACATTACGGGGAGGCTACACCTTC. Encoded protein: CASTLRGGYTF.

The rearrangement links TRBV5-1 to TRBJ1-2, with 7 positions matching TRBD1. CDR3 length: 16 residues. The V gene end was trimmed by 4 bases and the J gene end by 0 bases; junction bases not matched to a gene: 9. CDR1 and CDR2 from the germline V gene are SGHRS and YFSETQ. The CDR3 coding sequence is TGCGCCAGCAGCCCCCGGACAGGAGGGCCTAACTATGGCTACACCTTC. It is translated as CASSPRTGGPNYGYTF.

The gene calls are TRBV20-1 and TRBJ2-3, with a tentative D call TRBD2 (6 bases). The V gene's germline CDR1 is DFQATT and CDR2 SNEGSKA (reference sequence). This CDR3 region has 16 residues. V was clipped by 3 bases and J by 2 bases, with 18 bases between them. The CDR3, as DNA: TGCAGTGCTAGTGCGGGGCTTACTTTAATCACAGATACGCAGTATTTT. This sequence encodes CSASAGLTLITDTQYF.

This sequence joins TRBV18 and TRBJ2-5; possibly TRBD2 for D (5 bases). Germline CDR1 and CDR2: KGHSH and LQKENI. CDR3 length equals 14 residues. V was clipped by 1 base and J by 1 base, with 7 bases between them. CDR3 protein: CASSPRGSQETQYF. The DNA for the CDR3 is TGTGCCAGCTCACCACGCGGGTCCCAAGAGACCCAGTACTTC. The whole variable domain, filled in from reference TRBV18 and TRBJ2-5, reads NAGVMQNPRHLVRRRGQEARLRCSPMKGHSHVYWYRQLPEEGLKFMVYLQKENIIDESGMPKERFSAEFPKEGPSILRIQQVVRGDSAAYFCASSPRGSQETQYFGPGTRLLVL.

A few counts support this clone. V gene TRBV4-1 combines with J gene TRBJ1-2; D possibly corresponds to TRBD1 (5 bases). The CDR3 sequence is 14 residues long. V dropped 0 bases and J dropped 6 bases, with 11 bases sitting between them. Germline lookup yields CDR1 MGHRA and CDR2 YSYEKL. The CDR3 DNA reads TGCGCCAGCAGCCAAGACAGGGTTGGCGATGGCTACACCTTC. It translates to CASSQDRVGDGYTF.